The TCR beta chain under discussion was sequenced for a study of cytomegalovirus exposure and HLA in healthy donors (dated by TCRdb to the late 2010s). Study-level background: An earlier analysis of several hundred of the donors reported 276 Gb of sequence data and roughly 100 million unique TCR beta sequences from roughly 180 million T cells. Approximately 310 gigabases of sequencing data and 78 million or so unique TCR sequences were included in an early release covering about 700 HLA-typed donors. Among the approximately 430 genotyped donors, approximately 76% belonged to the genetic ancestry cluster associated with self-reported Caucasian donors. The study aimed to test whether cataloging public T cell receptors could reveal signatures of past pathogen exposure. The T cell repertoires of 670 or so subjects were profiled by immunosequencing and related to cytomegalovirus serostatus. A separate validation cohort of 100 to 150 different subjects was used in addition to the roughly 640-subject first cohort. To predict cytomegalovirus infection status, the study brought together high-throughput TCR immunosequencing, statistical association of individual TCRs with disease status, and machine learning. A later analysis re-examined previously published TCR beta repertoires from just over 650 donors and added high-resolution HLA genotyping to investigate patterns of TCR occurrence. The later analysis used no new phenotypic data to find candidate immune exposures, relying instead on TCR beta sequences and their occurrence across donors. In an earlier analysis of 500 to 650 of the donors, high-throughput TCR beta sequencing was used to judge whether each TCR beta V gene segment behaved as functional or pseudogenic. Alongside the repertoire data, information on donor age, sex, ethnicity and CMV serostatus was compiled. A later genetic analysis took genome-wide SNP genotypes for 398 of the 666 donors and used that subset as a discovery cohort. All discovery cohort repertoires had been generated on a single sequencing platform. Both class I and class II loci were covered by HLA typing, at four-digit resolution. The number of typed donors differed by locus: 629-630 for A, B, C, DRB1 and DQB1; approximately 530 for DQA1; approximately 610 for DPA1; and roughly 490 for DPB1. Roughly 5 DR-DQ haplotypes were treated as single units for association and clustering because of strong linkage in the cohort. Among roughly 400 genotyped donors of the cohort, an average of approximately 250,000 unique TCR beta nucleotide sequences were sequenced per donor, approximately 20% of them non-productive. The paper's findings and limits, for the study overall: A later analysis associated 16,951 TCR beta sequences with specific HLA alleles at a false discovery rate of 0.05. In both the original and validation cohorts, the classifier was reported to diagnose cytomegalovirus status with high specificity and sensitivity. In a later analysis, HLA-associated TCR beta chains showed more clonal expansion and lower generation probabilities than non-associated chains that were equally common. A later genetic analysis associated a missense DCLRE1C variant with V-gene and J-gene trimming of TCR beta chains, and an independent cohort replicated the association. A later genetic analysis reported fewer N-insertions in productive TCRs among donors in an Asian-associated ancestry cluster than the roughly 670-donor mean. An earlier analysis of 587 of the donors showed that most TCR beta V segments appeared in productive rearrangements either about 87% or about 30% of the time, which broadly matched IMGT annotations. According to a later analysis, TCR association rates differed among HLA loci, with DRB1 alleles showing the most associated TCRs and HLA-C alleles showing the fewest. Because counts were too low, approximately 15 rarely observed V segments, including chromosome 9 orphons, were excluded from the earlier analysis of 587 of the donors. A total of about 180 TCR beta chains were listed by the study as associated with cytomegalovirus. Correlated functional status among segregating V segments might be attributable to linkage disequilibrium, but an unknown experimental factor could not be ruled out. This cohort had only TCR beta chains sequenced, and the lack of alpha or paired-chain data limited which features could be detected. It was suggested by the authors that the approach could potentially be generalized to other disease states and immunological phenotypes. In vitro tests confirmed that a few of the cytomegalovirus-associated TCR beta chains recognize cytomegalovirus antigens. Most CMV-associated TCR beta chains appeared to be HLA-restricted in a later analysis, and the HLA associations seemed to be driven largely by CMV exposure. The presence/absence analyses assumed that sequencing depth was roughly uniform across donors, and that assumption may not be true. A cluster of highly shared sequence variants was judged likely to be a technical artifact of the sequencing pipeline. Most TCR sequences were seen in very few donors, while some public TCRs were found in many individuals. HLA typing was unavailable for some donors at each locus, so association tests used only the typed subset. When HLA alleles, especially DR and DQ, strongly co-occurred, TCR associations were difficult to assign to individual alleles. A further reported finding was that TCR beta sequences accurately predicted the HLA-A and HLA-B alleles for most subjects in the first cohort. Several of the top co-occurrence clusters appeared to be linked to parvovirus B19, influenza, CMV and Epstein-Barr virus, according to a later analysis. Because the 87-base-pair reads could not distinguish some IMGT-functional V segments, including TRBV6-2 and TRBV6-3, those segments were excluded. The only immune exposure information available for the cohort was CMV serostatus.

CDR1 and CDR2 were assigned from the germline V gene as MNHEY and SVGAGI. The CDR3 measures 15 amino acids from cysteine to phenylalanine. Of the read, only the CDR3 DNA is kept; its 45 bases are in frame from base 1. V drops 0 bases and J drops 2 bases, leaving 8 bases in between. The cohort consisted of 650 to 700 healthy bone marrow donors. All cohort members were sampled while nominally healthy, although unrecorded immune exposures were likely present. The donor tested CMV seropositive, placing the donor among the roughly 270 seropositive members of the cohort. A peripheral blood sample was collected from each donor, and TCR beta sequencing was performed on peripheral blood mononuclear cells. Genomic DNA extraction from the blood cell samples was performed with the Qiagen DNeasy Blood Extraction Kit. Libraries were made using the immunoSEQ multiplex PCR assay. The multiplex PCR relied on a mix of 60 forward primers for TCR Vbeta segments and 13 reverse primers for TCR Jbeta segments. Amplification of the CDR3 region of rearranged TCR beta genes was performed with a multiplex PCR assay on genomic DNA. The amplified TCR beta libraries were sequenced on the Illumina HiSeq System as 87-base-pair reads. Concerning the study's data processing: A later analysis counted approximately 76 million unique TCR beta chains across the 700 or so repertoires, and roughly 9.9 million of these chains were shared by at least two donors. Raw reads were error-corrected and collapsed into unique sequences with a nearest-neighbor algorithm that merged closely related sequences to remove PCR and sequencing errors. Alignment of CDR3 sequences to IMGT reference sequences was used to assign V, D and J gene segments. For a sequence to be retained, at least a six-nucleotide match to both a V gene segment and a J gene segment was required. A rearrangement counted as productive if the CDR3 had no stop codons and remained in frame with V and J, and every other rearrangement counted as non-productive. CDR3 was defined by IMGT convention, running from the second conserved V-encoded cysteine to the conserved J-encoded phenylalanine. In an earlier analysis of more than 550 of the donors, sequences lacking an unambiguous match to a single V gene segment were excluded. An earlier analysis of under 750 of the donors called V segments functional above 56.7% productive rearrangements and segregating when the between-donor standard deviation exceeded 5%. A statistical classification framework was built for diagnosing cytomegalovirus status from the catalog of TCR beta chain sequences. A later analysis assigned V and J genes by comparing TCR nucleotide sequences with IMGT/GENE-DB human TR gene sequences. In a later analysis, CDR3 sequences and most-parsimonious VDJ recombination scenarios were assigned using the TCRdist pipeline. A later analysis defined each TCR beta chain by its CDR3 amino acid sequence plus V-gene family, and excluded reads lacking a unique V-gene family. To address suspected cross-contamination and a sequencing artifact, a later analysis removed over 500 highly shared, low-generation-probability nucleotide sequences. A later analysis calculated a clonal expansion index for each public chain from normalized within-repertoire ranks of inferred template counts. Generation probabilities in a later analysis came from a VDJ recombination model fitted to out-of-frame rearrangements, and those results were checked against IGoR. In a later analysis, TCR-TCR, TCR-HLA and TCR-CMV co-occurrence was scored with hypergeometric tests, and a repertoire-size bias correction was applied to TCR pairs. False discovery rates were estimated in a later analysis by permuting HLA or CMV assignments 20 times. In a later analysis, co-occurring TCRs were grouped using DBSCAN, with TCRdist sequence similarity added in when clustering inside HLA-allele-positive subsets. Repertoires with fewer than 30,000 or more than 120,000 public chains, plus five repertoires with anomalous nucleotide sharing, were excluded from co-occurrence clustering. What TCRdb holds here is the immuneACCESS table cut down to in-frame rearrangements. Part of the clones is not present; checked against another copy, under half of the missing clones reflect an unresolved V gene, and the others are unexplained. That table is the source of V, J and clone size, and D and trimming were worked out from the DNA. This sample holds 70,000 to 80,000 clones; just under 80% were observed only once. The top ten clonotypes cover about 9.5% of the sample.

Remarks on this clone: Its antigen specificity is not known. Within one base of it there is no much larger clone, and no base qualities were kept.

The specimen was PBMCs. The receptor was derived from a woman between 40 and 55 years old in good health and CMV-seropositive. The receptor chain draws on TRBV6-5 and TRBJ1-5, with the D gene call left open. Here is the DNA: TGTGCCAGCAGTTACTCAGGAGGTGGCAATCAGCCCCAGCATTTT. This sequence encodes CASSYSGGGNQPQHF.